A selection of T cell receptor beta chains follows, all from one sample in a study of cytomegalovirus exposure and HLA in healthy donors. Measured with immunoSEQ multiplex PCR; TCRdb has only the in-frame clones, and not every one. The table shows around 190,000 clones, with around 77% occurring only once. Material: PBMCs. These TCRs come from a woman aged 25 to 45 in good health and CMV-seronegative. CDR3s include the opening cysteine and the closing phenylalanine or tryptophan. A D gene is named only where the DNA matches it firmly. Rows give clone size only sometimes, using once, few, many, or a class for an expanded clone.

V gene	D gene	J gene	clone size	CDR3 protein	CDR3 DNA
TRBV30	.	TRBJ1-2	.	CAWSERGLGYYGYTF	TGTGCCTGGAGTGAAAGAGGGTTGGGATACTATGGCTACACCTTC
TRBV9	TRBD1	TRBJ2-7	.	CASSAPDRGSYEQYF	TGTGCCAGCAGCGCCCCTGACAGGGGTTCCTACGAGCAGTACTTC
TRBV2	TRBD1	TRBJ2-7	.	CASSEGQGEREQYF	TGTGCCAGCAGCGAGGGACAGGGTGAGAGGGAGCAGTACTTC
TRBV7-9	.	TRBJ2-7	.	CASSWALSDEQYF	TGTGCCAGCAGCTGGGCCCTTTCGGACGAGCAGTACTTC
TRBV11-2	.	TRBJ2-3	once	CASSLYRTSGDTQYF	TGTGCCAGCAGCTTATACAGGACCTCGGGAGATACGCAGTATTTT
TRBV9	.	TRBJ2-2	.	CASSPFRGPGELFF	TGTGCCAGCAGCCCGTTCCGTGGCCCCGGGGAGCTGTTTTTT
TRBV7-8	.	TRBJ2-5	.	CASSSFVVRLYF	TGTGCCAGCAGCTCCTTTGTGGTGAGACTCTACTTC
TRBV18	TRBD2	TRBJ2-1	.	CASSSLAGGRGEQFF	TGTGCCAGCTCATCTTTGGCGGGGGGGCGAGGTGAGCAGTTCTTC
TRBV11-2	TRBD1	TRBJ1-6	.	CASSPLWTGGRNSPLHF	TGTGCCAGCAGCCCCCTTTGGACAGGGGGTAGGAATTCACCCCTCCACTTT
TRBV6-5	.	TRBJ1-4	few	CASSYSAGVVSEKLFF	TGTGCCAGCAGTTACTCGGCCGGGGTGGTCTCTGAAAAACTGTTTTTT
TRBV28	.	TRBJ1-1	.	CASSRYTEAFF	TGTGCCAGCAGCCGTTACACTGAAGCTTTCTTT
TRBV9	.	TRBJ2-1	.	CASSGRGGVNEQFF	TGTGCCAGCAGCGGGAGGGGAGGAGTCAATGAGCAGTTCTTC
TRBV11-2	TRBD2	TRBJ2-1	.	CASSLTSGIYNEQFF	TGTGCCAGCAGCCTGACTAGCGGGATCTACAATGAGCAGTTCTTC
TRBV5-1	.	TRBJ1-5	.	CASSLEGSGGQPQHF	TGCGCCAGCAGCTTGGAAGGTTCGGGGGGTCAGCCCCAGCATTTT
TRBV27	.	TRBJ1-2	.	CASRPTPGHQGYGYTF	TGTGCCAGCAGACCTACCCCGGGACATCAGGGGTATGGCTACACCTTC
TRBV29-1	TRBD1	TRBJ2-7	.	CSGVLRDRGHEQYF	TGCAGCGGTGTTTTGCGGGACAGGGGTCACGAGCAGTACTTC
TRBV4-2	TRBD2	TRBJ2-5	.	CASSQAADRGGGRGQETQYF	TGTGCCAGCAGCCAGGCGGCCGATCGGGGCGGCGGGAGGGGCCAAGAGACCCAGTACTTC
TRBV6-6	TRBD1	TRBJ1-2	.	CASSSEDRGAYGYTF	TGTGCCAGCAGTTCCGAGGACAGGGGGGCCTATGGCTACACCTTC
TRBV21-1	.	TRBJ2-7	.	CASSRTSGNEQYF	TGTGCCAGCAGTCGGACTAGCGGCAACGAGCAGTACTTC
TRBV5-1	.	TRBJ2-1	.	CASSFKDPGNEQFF	TGCGCCAGCAGCTTTAAGGACCCAGGGAATGAGCAGTTCTTC
TRBV5-1	TRBD2	TRBJ2-1	.	CASSLGGAGGPERQFF	TGCGCCAGCAGCTTGGGCGGAGCGGGAGGCCCGGAAAGGCAGTTCTTC
TRBV30	.	TRBJ1-1	.	CAWSVQQNTEAFF	TGTGCCTGGAGTGTACAGCAGAACACTGAAGCTTTCTTT
TRBV5-1	TRBD1	TRBJ2-7	.	CASSLRGTGAVEQYF	TGCGCCAGCAGCTTGAGAGGGACAGGGGCGGTCGAGCAGTACTTC